Listed below are T cell receptor beta chains from one sample, sequenced in a study of cytomegalovirus exposure and HLA in healthy donors. Assay: immunoSEQ multiplex PCR; the TCRdb copy retains only in-frame clones and omits some. This table holds some 96,000 clones, approximately 76% found once. The sequenced material came from PBMCs. These receptors were obtained from an older woman in good health and CMV-seropositive. The CDR3 runs from the conserved cysteine through the conserved F or W. The D gene is left open where the match is weak. Clone size, where shown, is once, few, many, or a class for clones that have expanded.

TGCGCCAGCAGCTCGACCCGGCTAGCGGGAGGGGGCGAGCAGTACTTC	CASSSTRLAGGGEQYF	TRBD2	TRBV5-1	TRBJ2-7	-
TGTGCCAGTAGTATAGATGGGGCCGGTCGAACCGGGGAGCTGTTTTTT	CASSIDGAGRTGELFF	-	TRBV19	TRBJ2-2	-
TGTGCCAGTAGTCCAGGGGGCTCTTGGAGAGATGAGCAGTTCTTC	CASSPGGSWRDEQFF	TRBD1	TRBV19	TRBJ2-1	-
TGTGCCACCGGGCGGGGACTAGCGCCTTCCTACGAGCAGTACTTC	CATGRGLAPSYEQYF	TRBD2	TRBV6-6	TRBJ2-7	few
TGTGCCAGTAGACGGCGGGGGAACTCCTACGAGCAGTACTTC	CASRRRGNSYEQYF	TRBD2	TRBV19	TRBJ2-7	few
TGTGCCACCAGAAGGGACAGGGCTTCTTACGAGCAGTACTTC	CATRRDRASYEQYF	TRBD1	TRBV15	TRBJ2-7	-
TGTGCCAGGGTTAGCCGGGAAAAAAGAGAGGGTAGCAATCAGCCCCAGCATTTT	CARVSREKREGSNQPQHF	-	TRBV5-4	TRBJ1-5	-
TGCGCCAGCAGCTTGGCAGGAATGAACACCGGGGAGCTGTTTTTT	CASSLAGMNTGELFF	-	TRBV5-1	TRBJ2-2	-
TGTGCCAGCAGCCAAGAAAGGCGGCGCTCAACAGGGTCCACGTACCAAGAGACCCAGTACTTC	CASSQERRRSTGSTYQETQYF	-	TRBV4-2	TRBJ2-5	-
TGTGCCAGTAGTATAGTCGCAGGGGGGAATCAGCCCCAGCATTTT	CASSIVAGGNQPQHF	TRBD1	TRBV19	TRBJ1-5	-
TGTGCCAGCAGCTTAGTGGCCGCAGGGTGGTCACCCCTCCACTTT	CASSLVAAGWSPLHF	-	TRBV7-9	TRBJ1-6	-
TGTGCCAGCACCTCCCCAGGGGGATCTGGCTACACCTTC	CASTSPGGSGYTF	TRBD1	TRBV27	TRBJ1-2	-
TGCAGCGTTGACAGGGGATCAAACTATGGCTACACCTTC	CSVDRGSNYGYTF	-	TRBV29-1	TRBJ1-2	-
TGTGCCAGCAGCCAAGTAACGGCGGGAGGCACAGATACGCAGTATTTT	CASSQVTAGGTDTQYF	TRBD2	TRBV4-2	TRBJ2-3	-
TGTGCCAGCAGCTTCGGGGGACTAGCTGCGGGGGAGCAGTACTTC	CASSFGGLAAGEQYF	TRBD2	TRBV7-2	TRBJ2-5	-
TGTGCCACCAAGACAGGCTCAAGCACTGAAGCTTTCTTT	CATKTGSSTEAFF	-	TRBV6-1	TRBJ1-1	-
TGCAGCGTTGAAGGAGGGACAGGGTACCCTAACTATGGCTACACCTTC	CSVEGGTGYPNYGYTF	TRBD1	TRBV29-1	TRBJ1-2	-
TGTGCCAGCAGCCAACAGGGGTACGAGCAGTACTTC	CASSQQGYEQYF	TRBD1	TRBV28	TRBJ2-7	once
TGCGCCAGCAGCTTCCTCCTAGCGGACAACTACAATGAGCAGTTCTTC	CASSFLLADNYNEQFF	TRBD2	TRBV4-1	TRBJ2-1	-